The 25 T cell receptor beta chains reported below all come from one sample, sequenced in a study of control samples from healthy donors and cancer patients. TCRdb's copy holds only in-frame clones and misses some; the assay was immunoSEQ multiplex PCR. The sample holds 85,000 to 95,000 clones, 80% to 95% seen once. The specimen sequenced was blood. Source of these receptors: a woman aged 30 to 39 in good health.

This chain connects TRBV15 to TRBJ1-1; D unclear. There are 12 residues in the CDR3. Trimming left V 0 bases short and J 11 bases short, with 10 bases between. Germline V lookup: CDR1 LNHNV, CDR2 YYDKDF (reference sequence). CDR3 in amino acids: CATSRDNVRAFF. CDR3 bases: TGTGCCACCAGCAGAGATAATGTGAGGGCTTTCTTT.

The chain carries TRBV7-2 and TRBJ2-2; tentative D call: TRBD2 (5 bases). Between the trimmed V and J ends, which lost 4 bases and 2 bases, there was a span of 14 bases. Germline assignment: CDR1 SGHTA and CDR2 FQGNSA. The CDR3 consists of 16 residues. CDR3 sequence (DNA): TGTGCCAGCAGCTCTGACCCAAGCGGTAACACCGGGGAGCTGTTTTTT. Its protein product is CASSSDPSGNTGELFF.

The chain uses TRBV3-1 (or the pseudogene TRBV3-2) and TRBJ2-7; D unclear. With 0 bases removed from V and 9 bases from J, the gap between germline ends came to 9 bases. This CDR3 has 12 residues. Germline values: CDR1 LGHDT, CDR2 YNNKEL (reference sequence). CDR3 sequence: CASSQDRKVQYF. The DNA of the CDR3 is TGTGCCAGCAGCCAAGATAGAAAAGTGCAGTACTTC.

The rearrangement uses TRBV21-1 and TRBJ1-3. TRBV21-1 is labeled a pseudogene. The CDR3 is 14 residues long. The CDR3, as DNA: TGTGCCAGCAGCAAAGAAGCAGACCGAAACACCATATATTTT. Its translation is CASSKEADRNTIYF.

The chain employs TRBV12-3 or TRBV12-4 and TRBJ1-5, with D uncertain. V lost 5 bases and J 2 bases, leaving 7 bases between the germline ends. The CDR3 covers 13 residues. CDR3 in DNA: TGTGCCAGCAGTCCAGGACGCAATCAGCCCCAGCATTTT. Translation gives CASSPGRNQPQHF.

This CDR3 reads CASSRRGQINSPLHF. The CDR3 DNA reads as TGTGCCAGCAGTCGCCGGGGACAGATTAATTCACCCCTCCACTTT. This sequence joins TRBV6-5 and TRBJ1-6; TRBD1 agrees at 7 bases. Germline values: CDR1 MNHEY, CDR2 SVGAGI. The CDR3 is made up of 15 amino acids. Trimming at V came to 5 bases and at J to 6 bases, leaving 7 bases not matched to a gene.

This clone was detected a few times. This chain uses TRBV6-4 with TRBJ2-2; D may be TRBD2 (5 bases). Germline CDR1 reads MRHNA; CDR2 reads SNTAGT. The CDR3 runs to 15 residues. V gave up 4 bases and J gave up 5 bases, with 14 bases separating them. For the CDR3, the DNA is TGTGCCAGCAGTGTTTCGAGGGAAGGTACCGGGGAGCTGTTTTTT. It is translated as CASSVSREGTGELFF.

The chain couples TRBV10-2 to TRBJ1-2, with a possible D match to TRBD1 (5 bases). V was clipped by 2 bases and J by 0 bases, with 7 bases between them. Germline V gene lookup returns CDR1 WSHSY and CDR2 SAAADI. CDR3 length equals 14 residues. The CDR3 loop is CASSERQTNYGYTF. CDR3 nucleotides: TGCGCCAGCAGTGAGAGACAGACTAACTATGGCTACACCTTC.

V and J are TRBV19 and TRBJ2-4, with D unresolved. Germline V gene lookup returns CDR1 LNHDA and CDR2 SQIVND (reference sequence). This CDR3 is 11 amino acids long. Between the trimmed V and J ends, which lost 4 bases and 5 bases, there was a span of 3 bases. The CDR3 DNA reads as TGTGCCAGTAGTACCGAAAACATTCAGTACTTC. This encodes CASSTENIQYF.

The chain combines TRBV5-1 with TRBJ1-2, with a tentative D call TRBD1 (6 bases). Trimming cost V 5 bases and J 6 bases, with 14 bases left between them. Germline assignment: CDR1 SGHRS and CDR2 YFSETQ. The CDR3 sequence is 13 residues long. CDR3 residues: CASSLWGRNGYTF. CDR3 nucleotides: TGCGCCAGCAGTCTGTGGGGGCGAAATGGCTACACCTTC.

This rearrangement joins TRBV5-1 to TRBJ1-6; 8 bases fit TRBD1. The CDR3 length is 19 residues. The junction had 16 bases not matched to a gene; V was cut back by 1 base and J by 7 bases. Per germline, CDR1 SGHRS and CDR2 YFSETQ. CDR3 coding DNA: TGCGCCAGCAGCTTGTCCCCCGGGACAGGCTCTTTCGGGAATTCACCCCTCCACTTT. It is translated as CASSLSPGTGSFGNSPLHF.

The rearrangement joins TRBV19 to TRBJ1-5, with no clear D. The V gene's germline CDR1 is LNHDA and CDR2 SQIVND (reference sequence). The CDR3 consists of 16 residues. V lost 5 bases, J lost 0 bases, and 14 bases lay in between. CDR3 sequence: CASSVSGWYSNQPQHF. CDR3 bases: TGTGCCAGTAGTGTAAGCGGCTGGTATAGCAATCAGCCCCAGCATTTT.

The V gene is TRBV5-1, the J gene TRBJ2-1, with D uncertain. The CDR3 runs 12 residues. Deletions cut 0 bases from V and 8 bases from J, with 6 bases between. CDR1 is SGHRS, CDR2 YFSETQ, per germline. CDR3 coding DNA: TGCGCCAGCAGCTTGGGGATGTATGAGCAGTTCTTC. It specifies CASSLGMYEQFF.

V is TRBV27 and J is TRBJ2-3; D possibly uses TRBD1 or TRBD2 (5 bases each). CDR1 and CDR2 (germline): MNHEY, SMNVEV (reference sequence). V lost 3 bases, J lost 2 bases, and 12 bases lay in between. The CDR3 has 15 residues. CDR3 bases: TGTGCCAGCAGTTTGTTGGGGGATCTCACAGATACGCAGTATTTT. Translation: CASSLLGDLTDTQYF.

The chain carries TRBV19 and TRBJ1-4; 7 bases align to TRBD1. Germline CDR1 reads LNHDA; CDR2 reads SQIVND (reference sequence). Germline trimming cut 3 bases from V and 8 bases from J; bases unmatched to any gene: 9. The CDR3 loop spans 15 amino acids. Here the CDR3 reads CASSIAIGGEEKLFF. The DNA of the CDR3 is TGTGCCAGTAGTATTGCGATAGGGGGCGAAGAAAAACTGTTTTTT. The whole variable domain, filled in from reference TRBV19 and TRBJ1-4, reads DGGITQSPKYLFRKEGQNVTLSCEQNLNHDAMYWYRQDPGQGLRLIYYSQIVNDFQKGDIAEGYSVSREKKESFPLTVTSAQKNPTAFYLCASSIAIGGEEKLFFGSGTQLSVL.

The gene calls are TRBV20-1 and TRBJ2-7; D possibly uses TRBD1 or TRBD2 (5 bases each). Germline V CDR1 and CDR2: DFQATT, SNEGSKA (reference sequence). CDR3 length equals 10 residues. The CDR3 DNA reads TGCCGCTGTGGGGACCACGAGCAGTACTTC. Translated: CRCGDHEQYF.

Regarding this clone: Germline and junction disagree at one end, which may indicate a read error. The V call is TRBV3-1 (or the pseudogene TRBV3-2), the J call TRBJ2-7; 11 bases are a match to TRBD2. Germline lookup yields CDR1 LGHDT and CDR2 YNNKEL (reference sequence). CDR3 length equals 15 residues. The CDR3 DNA follows: TGTGCCAGCAGCCAAGAAAGGGCACTAGCGGGAGTTTTGGACTTC. Translation gives CASSQERALAGVLDF.

The chain uses TRBV10-1 and TRBJ1-1; D remains ambiguous. V shed 5 bases and J shed 1 base, with 8 bases lying between them. The length of the CDR3 is 13 residues. The germline V gene encodes CDR1 WNHNN and CDR2 SYGVQD (reference sequence). CDR3 loop: CASSPGRNTEAFF. CDR3 in DNA: TGCGCCAGCAGTCCTGGACGGAACACTGAAGCTTTCTTT.

This chain connects TRBV10-2 to TRBJ2-5, with D possibly being TRBD1 or TRBD2 (5 bases each). This CDR3 has 13 amino acids. Trimming removed 5 bases from V and 4 bases from J, with 11 bases in between. The germline CDR1 and CDR2 sequences are WSHSY and SAAADI. The CDR3 DNA follows: TGCGCCAGCAGTCTGGGACGCCTAGAGACCCAGTACTTC. Its translation: CASSLGRLETQYF.

The chain joins TRBV9 to TRBJ1-1; no reliable D call. Per the germline V gene, CDR1 is SGDLS and CDR2 is YYNGEE. V was shortened by 0 bases and J by 1 base, with 4 bases between the two germline ends. The CDR3 consists of 13 residues. The CDR3 spells CASSVAPNTEAFF. The DNA for the CDR3 is TGTGCCAGCAGCGTAGCCCCGAACACTGAAGCTTTCTTT.

CDR3 protein: CASSELVLATETQYF. In DNA, the CDR3 is TGTGCCAGCAGTGAACTGGTATTAGCGACCGAGACCCAGTACTTC. The rearrangement joins TRBV6-1 to TRBJ2-5, with D perhaps matching TRBD2 (5 bases). The CDR3 has 15 residues. Germline values: CDR1 MNHNS, CDR2 SASEGT. Trimming took 2 bases from V and 5 from J, leaving 15 bases between them.

The CDR3: CASSLGPINQPQHF. CDR3 in DNA: TGTGCCAGCAGTTTAGGTCCGATCAATCAGCCCCAGCATTTT. This sequence joins TRBV28 and TRBJ1-5; no definite D call. Germline-derived CDR1 and CDR2 are MDHEN and SYDVKM. The CDR3 consists of 14 residues. The V and J ends lost 2 bases and 3 bases respectively, with 8 bases between them. Complete variable domain (other parts from reference TRBV28 and TRBJ1-5): DVKVTQSSRYLVKRTGEKVFLECVQDMDHENMFWYRQDPGLGLRLIYFSYDVKMKEKGDIPEGYSVSREKKERFSLILESASTNQTSMYLCASSLGPINQPQHFGDGTRLSIL.

The V call is TRBV5-1, the J call TRBJ1-2, with D possibly being TRBD1 (6 bases). V was pared by 0 bases and J by 4 bases, with 13 bases between. CDR3 length equals 15 residues. CDR1 is SGHRS, CDR2 YFSETQ, per germline. CDR3 amino acids: CASSLGTGMGYGYTF. Written as DNA, the CDR3 is TGCGCCAGCAGCTTGGGTACAGGGATGGGCTATGGCTACACCTTC.

Worth noting for this clone: Other DNA sequences of this sample code for an identical CDR3. The CDR3 region has the DNA TGTGCCAGCAGTTCCGGGACAGGGGAAGGTCGGGGGGAGCAGTACTTC. It is translated as CASSSGTGEGRGEQYF. The chain couples TRBV28 to TRBJ2-7, with 10 nucleotides matching TRBD1. CDR1 is MDHEN, CDR2 SYDVKM, per germline. J was trimmed by 7 bases and V by 4 bases; bases with no gene match: 13. The CDR3 consists of 16 residues.

The rearrangement uses TRBV29-1 and TRBJ2-5; a weak D match, TRBD1 (5 bases). Trimming took off 5 bases at V and 3 bases at J, with 10 bases between the two ends. CDR3 size: 12 residues. Germline values: CDR1 SQVTM, CDR2 ANQGSEA. The DNA of the CDR3 is TGCAGCGTTTTAGGCAGGGAAGAGACCCAGTACTTC. It is translated as CSVLGREETQYF.